This TCR beta chain appears in the sequencing data of a study of blood T cell repertoires in COVID-19. The wider study: Samples representing acute and convalescent COVID-19 were sourced from the United States, Italy and Spain. PBMCs, B-cell-depleted T cells, or T cells were the source of the cDNA or gDNA that made up the material.

In the authors' methods: Reference gene primer amplification gave estimated nucleated cell counts. Profiling relied on immunoSEQ multiplex PCR, and the TCRdb table lists in-frame clones only, not all of them. V, J and clone size were drawn from that table, and D and trimming were deduced from the DNA. The table records roughly 160,000 clones, more than 75% of them present only once. V shed 2 bases, J shed 3 bases, and the junction held 2 bases outside the gene matches. The CDR3 sequence is 14 residues long. The germline V gene has CDR1 LNHDA and CDR2 SQIVND (reference sequence). The rearrangement joins TRBV19 to TRBJ2-5, with TRBD1 matching 8 bases. The receptor was derived from a man over 45 who had recovered from COVID-19. Sequencing input: peripheral blood. The chain's CDR3 is CASSIQGAKETQYF. As DNA, the CDR3 is TGTGCCAGTAGTATACAGGGGGCAAAAGAGACCCAGTACTTC. The full variable domain, completed using reference TRBV19 and TRBJ2-5, is DGGITQSPKYLFRKEGQNVTLSCEQNLNHDAMYWYRQDPGQGLRLIYYSQIVNDFQKGDIAEGYSVSREKKESFPLTVTSAQKNPTAFYLCASSIQGAKETQYFGPGTRLLVL.